This T cell receptor (beta chain) is from a study of human T cells and chemical hapten exposure. A single record per CDR3 protein comes from TCRdb applying MiXCR to the RACE reads. This sample yields under 300,000 distinct CDR3 sequences, of which approximately 7.5% are seen a single time; roughly 1.2% belongs to the top ten. Time point indicated: pre-sensitization, week 0. Treatment reported: therapeutic diphenylcyclopropenone sensitization with weekly scalp DPC. The donor pool consisted of alopecia patients aged 18 to 70 years, considered suitable for DPC. It was unfractionated whole blood from which total RNA was extracted. This clonotype was picked up a small number of times. Trimming stripped 5 bases from V and 4 bases from J, with 16 bases between. The CDR3 length is 15 residues. From germline, CDR1 is SGHRS and CDR2 YFSETQ.

Material: whole blood, obtained in connection with sensitization to the hapten diphenylcyclopropenone (DPC). The rearrangement uses TRBV5-1 and TRBJ2-1; D perhaps matches TRBD2 (6 bases). This clonotype originated in a man younger than 35 with alopecia areata. Some clones in this sample may be carry-over from other donors' samples. DNA of the CDR3: TGCGCCAGCAGGCAGTCCGGGACTCAGTACAATGAGCAGTTCTTC. Translation gives CASRQSGTQYNEQFF.